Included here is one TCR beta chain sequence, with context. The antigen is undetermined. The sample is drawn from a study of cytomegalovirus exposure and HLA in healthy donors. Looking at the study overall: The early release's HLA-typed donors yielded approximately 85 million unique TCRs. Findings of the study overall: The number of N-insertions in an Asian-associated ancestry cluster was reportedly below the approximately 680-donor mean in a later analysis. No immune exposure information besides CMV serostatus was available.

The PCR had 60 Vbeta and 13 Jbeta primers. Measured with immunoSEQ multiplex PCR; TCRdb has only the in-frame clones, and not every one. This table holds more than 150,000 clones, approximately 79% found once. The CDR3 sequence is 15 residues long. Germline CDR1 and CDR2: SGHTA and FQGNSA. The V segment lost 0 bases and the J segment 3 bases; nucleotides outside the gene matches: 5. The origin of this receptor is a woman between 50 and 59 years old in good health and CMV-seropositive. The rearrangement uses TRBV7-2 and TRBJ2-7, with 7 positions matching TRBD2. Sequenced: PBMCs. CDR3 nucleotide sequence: TGTGCCAGCAGCTTAGCGCCTAGCGGCCTCTACGAGCAGTACTTC. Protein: CASSLAPSGLYEQYF.